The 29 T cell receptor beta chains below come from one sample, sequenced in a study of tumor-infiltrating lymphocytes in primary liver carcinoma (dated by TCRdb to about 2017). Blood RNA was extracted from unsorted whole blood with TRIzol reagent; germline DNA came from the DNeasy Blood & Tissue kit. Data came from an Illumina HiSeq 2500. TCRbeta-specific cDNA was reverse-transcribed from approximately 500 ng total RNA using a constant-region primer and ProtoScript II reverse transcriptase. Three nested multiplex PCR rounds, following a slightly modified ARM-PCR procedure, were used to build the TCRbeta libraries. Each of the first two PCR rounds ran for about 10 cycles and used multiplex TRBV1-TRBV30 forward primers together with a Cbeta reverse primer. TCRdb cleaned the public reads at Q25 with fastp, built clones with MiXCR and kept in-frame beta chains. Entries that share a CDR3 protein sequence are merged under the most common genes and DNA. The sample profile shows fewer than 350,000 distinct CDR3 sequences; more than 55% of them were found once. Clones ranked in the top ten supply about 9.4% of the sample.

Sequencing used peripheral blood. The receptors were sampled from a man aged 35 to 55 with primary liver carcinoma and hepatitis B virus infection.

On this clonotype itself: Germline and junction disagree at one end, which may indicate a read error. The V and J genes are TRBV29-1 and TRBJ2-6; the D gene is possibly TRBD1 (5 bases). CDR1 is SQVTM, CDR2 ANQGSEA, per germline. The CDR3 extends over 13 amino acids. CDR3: CSLGRSGANVLTF. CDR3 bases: TGCAGCCTTGGGCGATCTGGGGCCAACGTCTTGACTTTC. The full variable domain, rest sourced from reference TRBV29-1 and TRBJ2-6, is SAVISQKPSRDICQRGTSLTIQCQVDSQVTMMFWYRQQPGQSLTLIATANQGSEATYESGFVIDKFPISRPNLTFSTLTVSNMSPEDSSIYLCSLGRSGANVLTFGAGSRLTVL.

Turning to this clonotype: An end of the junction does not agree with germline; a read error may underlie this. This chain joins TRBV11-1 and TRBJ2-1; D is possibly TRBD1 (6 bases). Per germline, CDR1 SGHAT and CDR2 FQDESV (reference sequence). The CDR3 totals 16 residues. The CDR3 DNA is TGTGCCAGCAGCCCCATAGTGGGGGCGTATTACAATGAGCCGTTCTTC. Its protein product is CASSPIVGAYYNEPFF.

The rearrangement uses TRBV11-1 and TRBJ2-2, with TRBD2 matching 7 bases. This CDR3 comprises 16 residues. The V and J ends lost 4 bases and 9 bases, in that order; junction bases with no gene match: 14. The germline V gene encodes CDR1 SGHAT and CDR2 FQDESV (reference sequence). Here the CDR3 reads CASSSPGIGRARELFF. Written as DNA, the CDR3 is TGTGCCAGCAGCTCGCCCGGGATAGGGAGGGCCAGGGAGCTGTTTTTT. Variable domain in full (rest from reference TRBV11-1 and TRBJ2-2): EAEVAQSPRYKITEKSQAVAFWCDPISGHATLYWYRQILGQGPELLVQFQDESVVDDSQLPKDRFSAERLKGVDSTLKIQPAELGDSAMYLCASSSPGIGRARELFFGEGSRLTVL.

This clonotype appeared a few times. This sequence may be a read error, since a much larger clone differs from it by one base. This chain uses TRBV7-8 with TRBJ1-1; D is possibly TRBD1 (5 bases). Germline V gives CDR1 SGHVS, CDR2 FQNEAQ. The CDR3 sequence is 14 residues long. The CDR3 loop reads CASSFRGLNNEAFF. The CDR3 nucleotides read TGTGCCAGCAGCTTCCGGGGCCTGAACAATGAAGCTTTCTTT.

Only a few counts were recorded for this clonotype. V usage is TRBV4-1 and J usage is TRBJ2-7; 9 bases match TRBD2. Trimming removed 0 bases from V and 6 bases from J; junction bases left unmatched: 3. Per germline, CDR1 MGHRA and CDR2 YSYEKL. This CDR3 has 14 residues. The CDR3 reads CASSQESSGGEQYF. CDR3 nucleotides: TGCGCCAGCAGCCAAGAGAGTAGCGGGGGCGAGCAGTACTTC.

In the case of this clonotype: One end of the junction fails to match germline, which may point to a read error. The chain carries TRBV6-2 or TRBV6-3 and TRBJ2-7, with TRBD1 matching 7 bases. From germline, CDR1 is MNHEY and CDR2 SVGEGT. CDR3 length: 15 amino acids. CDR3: CVSSYSTGSLYEQYF. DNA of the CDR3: TGTGTCAGCAGTTACTCGACAGGGTCTCTTTATGAGCAGTACTTC.

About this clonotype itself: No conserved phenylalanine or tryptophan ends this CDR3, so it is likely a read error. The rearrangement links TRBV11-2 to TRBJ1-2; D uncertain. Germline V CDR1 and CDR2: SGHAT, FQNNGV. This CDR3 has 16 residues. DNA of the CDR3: TGTGCCGGCAGCCCCGACACCGGGCGGTGGATTAGAAGCTACACCATC. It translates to CAGSPDTGRWIRSYTI.

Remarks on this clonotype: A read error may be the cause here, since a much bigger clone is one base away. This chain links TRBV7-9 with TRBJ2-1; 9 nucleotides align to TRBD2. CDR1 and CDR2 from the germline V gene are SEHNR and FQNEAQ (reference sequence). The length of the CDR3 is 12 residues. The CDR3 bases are TGTGTCAGCAACCCGACTAGCGGTGAGCAGTTCTTC. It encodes CVSNPTSGEQFF.

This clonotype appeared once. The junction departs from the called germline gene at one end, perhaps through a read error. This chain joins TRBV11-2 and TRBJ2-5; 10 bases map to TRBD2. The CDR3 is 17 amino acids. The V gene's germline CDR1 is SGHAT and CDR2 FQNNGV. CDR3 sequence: CASSLPPAGGAQETQYF. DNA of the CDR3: TGTGCCAGCAGCTTACCCCCAGCGGGAGGGGCCCAAGAAACCCAGTACTTC. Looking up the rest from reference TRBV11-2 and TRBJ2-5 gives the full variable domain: EAGVAQSPRYKIIEKRQSVAFWCNPISGHATLYWYQQILGQGPKLLIQFQNNGVVDDSQLPKDRFSAERLKGVDSTLKIQPAKLEDSAVYLCASSLPPAGGAQETQYFGPGTRLLVL.

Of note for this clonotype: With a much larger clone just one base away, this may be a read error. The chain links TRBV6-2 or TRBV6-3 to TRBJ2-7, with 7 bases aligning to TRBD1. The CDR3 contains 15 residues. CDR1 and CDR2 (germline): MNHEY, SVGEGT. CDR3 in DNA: TGTGTCAGCAGCCAACCGACAGGGATCTCCTACGAGCAGTACTTC. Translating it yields CVSSQPTGISYEQYF.

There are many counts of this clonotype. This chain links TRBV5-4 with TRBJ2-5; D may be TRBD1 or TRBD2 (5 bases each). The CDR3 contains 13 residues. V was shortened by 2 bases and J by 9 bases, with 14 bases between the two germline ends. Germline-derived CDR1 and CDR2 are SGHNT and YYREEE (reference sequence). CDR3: CASSFDSRGAQYF. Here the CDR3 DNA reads TGTGCCAGCAGCTTCGACAGCCGAGGGGCCCAGTACTTC.

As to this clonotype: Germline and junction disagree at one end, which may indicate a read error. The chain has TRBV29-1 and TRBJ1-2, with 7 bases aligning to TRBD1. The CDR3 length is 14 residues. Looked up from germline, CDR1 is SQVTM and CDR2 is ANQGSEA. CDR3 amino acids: CRVEQGIANYGYTF. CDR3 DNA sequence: TGCAGGGTTGAACAGGGGATCGCCAACTATGGCTACACCTTC.

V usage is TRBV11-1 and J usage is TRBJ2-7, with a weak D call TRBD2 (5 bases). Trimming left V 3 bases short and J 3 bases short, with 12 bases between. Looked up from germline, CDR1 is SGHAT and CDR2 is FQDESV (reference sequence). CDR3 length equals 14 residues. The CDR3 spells CASSFVGLGYEQYF. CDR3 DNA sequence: TGTGCCAGCAGCTTCGTAGGACTCGGCTACGAGCAGTACTTC.

In DNA, the CDR3 is TGTGCCAGCACCGAACAGGTTTCTAGTAGGAGCTCAGATACGCAGTATTTT. Encoded protein: CASTEQVSSRSSDTQYF. The chain carries TRBV11-2 and TRBJ2-3, with a weak D call TRBD1 (5 bases). Germline V lookup: CDR1 SGHAT, CDR2 FQNNGV. The CDR3 has 17 amino acids. Trimming removed 7 bases from V and 4 bases from J, with 24 bases in between.

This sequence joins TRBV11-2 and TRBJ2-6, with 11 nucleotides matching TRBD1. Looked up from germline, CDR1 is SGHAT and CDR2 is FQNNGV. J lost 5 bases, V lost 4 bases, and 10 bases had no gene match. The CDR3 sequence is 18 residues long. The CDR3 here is CASSSLPGQGDWANVLTF. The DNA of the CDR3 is TGTGCCAGCAGCTCACTTCCGGGACAGGGGGATTGGGCCAACGTCCTGACTTTC. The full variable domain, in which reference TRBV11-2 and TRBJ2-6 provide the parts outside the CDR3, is EAGVAQSPRYKIIEKRQSVAFWCNPISGHATLYWYQQILGQGPKLLIQFQNNGVVDDSQLPKDRFSAERLKGVDSTLKIQPAKLEDSAVYLCASSSLPGQGDWANVLTFGAGSRLTVL.

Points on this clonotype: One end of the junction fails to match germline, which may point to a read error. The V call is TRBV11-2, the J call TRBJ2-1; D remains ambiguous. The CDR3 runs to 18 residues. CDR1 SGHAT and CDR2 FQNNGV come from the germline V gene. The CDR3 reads CASSLGVWRWNGYNGQFF. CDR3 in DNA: TGTGCCAGCAGCTTAGGGGTATGGCGATGGAACGGGTACAATGGGCAGTTCTTC.

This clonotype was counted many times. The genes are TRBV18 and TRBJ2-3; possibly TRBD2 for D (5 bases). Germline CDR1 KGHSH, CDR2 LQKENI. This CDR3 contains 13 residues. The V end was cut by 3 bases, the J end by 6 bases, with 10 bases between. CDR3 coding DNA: TGTGCCAGCTCACCCATAGCGTTGGATACGCAGTATTTT. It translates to CASSPIALDTQYF.

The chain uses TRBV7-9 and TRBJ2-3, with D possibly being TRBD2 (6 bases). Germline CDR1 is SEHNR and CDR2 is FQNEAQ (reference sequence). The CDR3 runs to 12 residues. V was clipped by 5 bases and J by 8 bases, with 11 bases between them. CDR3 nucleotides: TGTGCCAGCAGCCTGGACGGGGGTACGCAGTATTTT. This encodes CASSLDGGTQYF.

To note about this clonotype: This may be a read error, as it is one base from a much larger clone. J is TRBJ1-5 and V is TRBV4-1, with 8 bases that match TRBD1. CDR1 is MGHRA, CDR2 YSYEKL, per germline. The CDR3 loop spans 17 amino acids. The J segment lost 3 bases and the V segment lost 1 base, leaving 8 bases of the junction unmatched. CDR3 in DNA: TGCGCCAGCAGCCAAGTGACAGGGGCCGGGGACAATCAGCCCCAGCATTTT. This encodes CASSQVTGAGDNQPQHF.

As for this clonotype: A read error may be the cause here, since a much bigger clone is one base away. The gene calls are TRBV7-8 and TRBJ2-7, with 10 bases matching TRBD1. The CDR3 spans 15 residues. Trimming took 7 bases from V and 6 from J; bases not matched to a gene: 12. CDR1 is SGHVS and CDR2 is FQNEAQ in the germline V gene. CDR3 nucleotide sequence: TGTGCCAGCACCAAGTCGGGACAGGGGACCTGCGAGCAGTACTTC. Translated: CASTKSGQGTCEQYF.

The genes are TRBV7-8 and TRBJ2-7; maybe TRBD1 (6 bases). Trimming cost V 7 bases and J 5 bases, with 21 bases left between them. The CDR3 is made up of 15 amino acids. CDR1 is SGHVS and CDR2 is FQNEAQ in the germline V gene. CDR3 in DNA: TGTGCCAGCACCCGTCAAGGGGGTCAAGTTAACGAGCAGTACTTC. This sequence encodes CASTRQGGQVNEQYF. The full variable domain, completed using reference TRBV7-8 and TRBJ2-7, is GAGVSQSPRYKVAKRGQDVALRCDPISGHVSLFWYQQALGQGPEFLTYFQNEAQLDKSGLPSDRFFAERPEGSVSTLKIQRTQQEDSAVYLCASTRQGGQVNEQYFGPGTRLTVT.

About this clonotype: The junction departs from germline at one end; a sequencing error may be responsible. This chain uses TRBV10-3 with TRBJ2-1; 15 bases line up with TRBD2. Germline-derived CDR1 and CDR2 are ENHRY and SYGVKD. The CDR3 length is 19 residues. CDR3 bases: TGTGCCATCAGTGAGGGGGGACTAGCGGGAGGCCTCCACTACAATGAACAGTTCTTC. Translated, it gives CAISEGGLAGGLHYNEQFF.

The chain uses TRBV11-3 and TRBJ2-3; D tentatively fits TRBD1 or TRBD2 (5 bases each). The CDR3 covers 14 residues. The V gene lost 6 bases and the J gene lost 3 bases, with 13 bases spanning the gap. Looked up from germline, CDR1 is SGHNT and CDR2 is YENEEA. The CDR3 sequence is CASRLGTGTDTQYF. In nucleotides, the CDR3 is TGTGCCAGCAGGCTCGGGACCGGAACAGATACGCAGTATTTT.

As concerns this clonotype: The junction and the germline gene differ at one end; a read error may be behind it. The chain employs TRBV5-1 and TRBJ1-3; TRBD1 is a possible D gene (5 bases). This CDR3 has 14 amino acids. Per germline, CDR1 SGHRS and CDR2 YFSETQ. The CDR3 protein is CAISFDSSGNTIYF. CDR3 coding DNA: TGCGCCATCAGCTTCGACAGCTCTGGAAACACCATATATTTT.

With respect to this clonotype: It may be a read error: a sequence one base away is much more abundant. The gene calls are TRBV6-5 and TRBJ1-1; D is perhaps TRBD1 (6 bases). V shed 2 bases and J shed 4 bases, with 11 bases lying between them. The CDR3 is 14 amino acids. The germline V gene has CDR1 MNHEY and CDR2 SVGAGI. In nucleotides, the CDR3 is TGTGCCAGCAGTTACGGACAGCCGAGCACTGAAGCTTTCTTT. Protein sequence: CASSYGQPSTEAFF.

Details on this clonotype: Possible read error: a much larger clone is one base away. The chain's CDR3 is CASRGLAGAAGELSF. For the CDR3, the DNA is TGTGCCAGCAGGGGACTAGCGGGAGCGGCGGGGGAGCTGTCTTTT. The chain carries TRBV7-9 and TRBJ2-2; 14 bases align to TRBD2. Germline V gives CDR1 SEHNR, CDR2 FQNEAQ (reference sequence). This CDR3 has 15 amino acids.

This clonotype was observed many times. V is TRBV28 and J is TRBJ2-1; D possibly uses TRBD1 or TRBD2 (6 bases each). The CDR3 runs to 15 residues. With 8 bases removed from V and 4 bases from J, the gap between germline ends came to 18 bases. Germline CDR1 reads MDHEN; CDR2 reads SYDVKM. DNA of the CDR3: TGTGCCAGCCGTAAAGGGGGAGGCTCTTACAATGAGCAGTTCTTC. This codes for CASRKGGGSYNEQFF.

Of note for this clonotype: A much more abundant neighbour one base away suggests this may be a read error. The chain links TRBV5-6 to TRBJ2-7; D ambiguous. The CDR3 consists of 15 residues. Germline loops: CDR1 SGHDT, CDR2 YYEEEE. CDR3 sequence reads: CASSLDDTNSHEQYF. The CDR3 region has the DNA TGTGCCAGCAGCTTGGACGACACGAACTCCCACGAGCAGTACTTC.

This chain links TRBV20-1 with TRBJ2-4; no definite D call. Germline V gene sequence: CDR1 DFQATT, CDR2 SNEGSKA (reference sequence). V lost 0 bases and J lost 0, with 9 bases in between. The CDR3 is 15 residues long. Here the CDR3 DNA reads TGCAGTGCTAGAGATTTTAGGGTAGCCAAAAACATTCAGTACTTC. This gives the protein CSARDFRVAKNIQYF.